This T cell receptor beta chain was recorded in a study of T cell clonotyping in hematopoietic cell transplantation. General observations from the study: After transplant, recipient diversity fell while pathologically expanded clonotypes grew through day 180. At the given depth, recipient repertoires were over 97% de novo clonotypes.

CDR1 is MNHNS, CDR2 SASEGT, per germline. The V gene lost 2 bases and the J gene lost 1 base, with 8 bases spanning the gap. The CDR3 length is 15 residues. Assay used: immunoSEQ multiplex PCR; TCRdb lists only in-frame clones, some missing. The sample lists about 10,000 clones, approximately 89% occurring once. Remarks on this clone: The target antigen is unknown.

The chain joins TRBV6-1 to TRBJ1-4; D uncertain. The receptor comes from a female patient aged 55-70 years who had an allogeneic stem cell transplant from an unrelated donor, so the T cells may come from the graft donor. Some clones in this sample may be carry-over from other donors' samples. Sequencing was performed on PBMCs, taken 100 days after allogeneic stem cell transplant. CDR3 sequence reads: CASSERGVTNEKLFF. Here the CDR3 DNA reads TGTGCCAGCAGTGAACGCGGGGTAACTAATGAAAAACTGTTTTTT.